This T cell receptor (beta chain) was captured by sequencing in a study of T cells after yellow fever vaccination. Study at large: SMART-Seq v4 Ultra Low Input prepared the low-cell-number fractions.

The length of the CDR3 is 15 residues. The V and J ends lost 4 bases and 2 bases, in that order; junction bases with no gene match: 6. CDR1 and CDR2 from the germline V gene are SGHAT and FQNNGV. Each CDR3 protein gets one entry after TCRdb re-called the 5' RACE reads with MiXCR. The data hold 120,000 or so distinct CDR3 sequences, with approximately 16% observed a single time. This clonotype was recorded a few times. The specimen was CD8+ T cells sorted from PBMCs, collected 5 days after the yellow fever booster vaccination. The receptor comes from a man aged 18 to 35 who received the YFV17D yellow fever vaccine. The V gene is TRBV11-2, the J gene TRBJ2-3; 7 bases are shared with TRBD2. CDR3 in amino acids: CASSSGTTLTDTQYF. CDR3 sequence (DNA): TGTGCCAGCAGCTCCGGGACTACCCTCACAGATACGCAGTATTTT.